These 11 T cell receptor beta chains share one sample of origin, sequenced in a study of blood T cell repertoires in COVID-19. TCRdb's copy holds only in-frame clones and misses some; the assay was immunoSEQ multiplex PCR. Of 200,000 to 250,000 clones listed, roughly 92% are singletons. Specimen: peripheral blood. The receptors come from a man between 60 and 75 years old with COVID-19, enrolled during active disease.

This clone was found once. The chain is built from TRBV4-1 and TRBJ1-1; D not resolved. The V gene's germline CDR1 is MGHRA and CDR2 YSYEKL. The CDR3 length is 15 residues. The germline V and J ends were trimmed by 0 bases and 4 bases, with 12 bases remaining between them. The CDR3 loop is CASSQDISAGTEAFF. DNA of the CDR3: TGCGCCAGCAGCCAAGATATATCCGCGGGCACTGAAGCTTTCTTT.

This clone came up once. Different DNA sequences within this sample yield the same CDR3. V is TRBV29-1 and J is TRBJ1-5, with 9 bases lining up with TRBD1. Germline V CDR1 and CDR2: SQVTM, ANQGSEA. The CDR3 spans 13 residues. The junction had 0 bases not matched to a gene; V was cut back by 6 bases and J by 0 bases. In DNA form, the CDR3 reads TGCAGCGTGGGACAGGGTAGCAATCAGCCCCAGCATTTT. Protein product: CSVGQGSNQPQHF.

This clone was detected a few times. The V and J genes are TRBV6-5 and TRBJ2-1; 9 bases align to TRBD1. This CDR3 has 16 residues. Per germline, CDR1 MNHEY and CDR2 SVGAGI. Germline trimming cut 4 bases from V and 5 bases from J; bases unmatched to any gene: 9. This chain's CDR3 is CASSSPGTGSDNEQFF. CDR3 nucleotide sequence: TGTGCCAGCAGTTCCCCGGGGACAGGGTCGGACAATGAGCAGTTCTTC.

This chain joins TRBV2 and TRBJ2-5; 7 bases line up with TRBD1. The CDR3 runs 12 residues. Trimming removed 10 bases from V and 3 bases from J; junction bases left unmatched: 5. CDR1 is SNHLY, CDR2 FYNNEI, per germline. The CDR3 region is CATLDREETQYF. CDR3 nucleotides: TGTGCCACGCTCGACAGGGAAGAGACCCAGTACTTC.

V usage is TRBV11-2 and J usage is TRBJ1-2; 7 nucleotides agree with TRBD1. The CDR3 length is 14 residues. The V gene's germline CDR1 is SGHAT and CDR2 FQNNGV. V shed 4 bases and J 7 bases; nucleotides not matched to a gene: 9. CDR3: CASSSSDRAGGYTF. The CDR3 nucleotides are TGTGCCAGCAGCTCTAGCGACAGGGCCGGTGGCTACACCTTC.

This clone was counted once. The rearrangement links TRBV5-6 to TRBJ1-1; 7 bases line up with TRBD1. Germline V gene sequence: CDR1 SGHDT, CDR2 YYEEEE. V trimming: 2 bases; J trimming: 5 bases; junction bases outside the gene matches: 12. The CDR3 sequence is 16 residues long. As DNA, the CDR3 is TGTGCCAGCAGCTTTTCCCCCTCCGGGACAGAGACTGAAGCTTTCTTT. It encodes CASSFSPSGTETEAFF.

V gene TRBV5-1 combines with J gene TRBJ2-1, with 15 bases aligning to TRBD2. The germline CDR1 and CDR2 sequences are SGHRS and YFSETQ. There are 17 residues in the CDR3. V gave up 3 bases and J gave up 9 bases; unmatched junction bases: 10. Written as DNA, the CDR3 is TGCGCCAGCAGCTGGGGGACTAGCGGGAGGATCGGTGTTGAGCAGTTCTTC. Translated: CASSWGTSGRIGVEQFF.

Comment on this clone: Other DNA sequences in this specimen translate into the identical CDR3. The rearrangement uses TRBV5-1 and TRBJ2-1; 7 nucleotides line up with TRBD1. Germline CDR1 SGHRS, CDR2 YFSETQ. V lost 3 bases and J lost 0; bases outside the gene matches: 3. CDR3 length equals 15 residues. For the CDR3, the DNA is TGCGCCAGCAGCTCTTCAGGGGGCTCCTACAATGAGCAGTTCTTC. Translated: CASSSSGGSYNEQFF.

The V and J genes are TRBV9 and TRBJ2-1; D not resolved. This CDR3 comprises 14 residues. With 0 bases removed from V and 7 bases from J, the gap between germline ends came to 11 bases. Per the germline V gene, CDR1 is SGDLS and CDR2 is YYNGEE. The CDR3 DNA is TGTGCCAGCAGCGTAGAAGGAGTTATTAATGAGCAGTTCTTC. This codes for CASSVEGVINEQFF.

CDR3: CASKGARGNTEAFF. In DNA, the CDR3 is TGTGCCAGCAAGGGGGCGCGGGGGAACACTGAAGCTTTCTTT. The genes are TRBV27 and TRBJ1-1; 7 bases fit TRBD1. Per the germline V gene, CDR1 is MNHEY and CDR2 is SMNVEV (reference sequence). The V segment lost 7 bases and the J segment 1 base; nucleotides outside the gene matches: 6. The CDR3 totals 14 residues.

V and J are TRBV19 and TRBJ2-2, with TRBD1 identical over 7 bases. Trimming at V came to 10 bases and at J to 0 bases, leaving 5 bases not matched to a gene. CDR3 length equals 14 residues. The V gene's germline CDR1 is LNHDA and CDR2 SQIVND (reference sequence). The DNA of the CDR3 is TGTGCCACTCAAAGGGGGCCGAACACCGGGGAGCTGTTTTTT. It encodes CATQRGPNTGELFF. Supplemented by reference TRBV19 and TRBJ2-2, the full variable domain reads DGGITQSPKYLFRKEGQNVTLSCEQNLNHDAMYWYRQDPGQGLRLIYYSQIVNDFQKGDIAEGYSVSREKKESFPLTVTSAQKNPTAFYLCATQRGPNTGELFFGEGSRLTVL.